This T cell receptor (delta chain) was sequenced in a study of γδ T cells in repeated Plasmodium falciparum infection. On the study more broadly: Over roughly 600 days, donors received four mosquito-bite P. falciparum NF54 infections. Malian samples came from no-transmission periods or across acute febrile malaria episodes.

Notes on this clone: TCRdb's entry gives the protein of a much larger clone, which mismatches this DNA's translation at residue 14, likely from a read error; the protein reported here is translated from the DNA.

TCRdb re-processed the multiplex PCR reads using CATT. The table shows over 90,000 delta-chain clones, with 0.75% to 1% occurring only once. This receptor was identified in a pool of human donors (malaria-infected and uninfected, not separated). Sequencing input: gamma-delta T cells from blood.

CDR3 DNA sequence: TGTGCTCTTGGGGAATGTCTTACCACGACTGGGGGACCTGGTACCGATAAACTCATCTTT. Amino acids: CALGECLTTTGGPGTDKLIF. V usage is TRDV1 and J usage is TRDJ1; 9 nucleotides agree with TRDD3. The J gene was not available in TCRdb and was assigned here by matching the DNA to germline segments. CDR1 is TSWWSYY and CDR2 is QGS in the germline V gene. This CDR3 contains 20 residues. Unmatched junction bases numbered 18, after V lost 2 bases and J lost 2 bases.